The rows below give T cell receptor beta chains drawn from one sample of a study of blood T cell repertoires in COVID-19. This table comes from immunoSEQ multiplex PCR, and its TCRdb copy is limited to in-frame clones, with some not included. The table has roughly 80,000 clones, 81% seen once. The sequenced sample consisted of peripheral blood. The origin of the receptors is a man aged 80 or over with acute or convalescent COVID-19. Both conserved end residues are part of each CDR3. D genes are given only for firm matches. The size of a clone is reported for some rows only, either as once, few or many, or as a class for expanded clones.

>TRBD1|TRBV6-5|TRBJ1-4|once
TGTGCCAGCAAGAAACGGGGGACAGGGGCGGAAAAACTGTTTTTT
CASKKRGTGAEKLFF
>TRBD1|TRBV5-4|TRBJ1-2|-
TGTGCCAGCAGCCAGGAGACAGGGTTAGGCTACACCTTC
CASSQETGLGYTF
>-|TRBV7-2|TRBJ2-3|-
TGTGCCAGCAGACATGATCCGGGGAGCCCCCCAGATACGCAGTATTTT
CASRHDPGSPPDTQYF
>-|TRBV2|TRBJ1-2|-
TGTGCCAGCACCCTCGCGGCATCTTATGGCTACACCTTC
CASTLAASYGYTF
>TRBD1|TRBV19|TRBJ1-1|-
TGTGCCAGTACTCTCTCAGGGGGCTTGGGTGAAGCTTTCTTT
CASTLSGGLGEAFF
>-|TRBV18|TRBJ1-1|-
TGTGCCAGCTCCCTCGGGGGGGCTGGGAACACTGAAGCTTTCTTT
CASSLGGAGNTEAFF
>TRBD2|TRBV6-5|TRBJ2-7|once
TGTGCCAGCAGTACTAGCGGGGGTAGTTCCTACGAGCAGTACTTC
CASSTSGGSSYEQYF
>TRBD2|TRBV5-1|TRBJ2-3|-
TGCGCCAGCAGTGGTGTAGCTAGCGGGATGACAGATACGCAGTATTTT
CASSGVASGMTDTQYF
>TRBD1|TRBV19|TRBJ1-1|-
TGTGCCAGTAGTATGCAGGGGGCGAACACTGAAGCTTTCTTT
CASSMQGANTEAFF
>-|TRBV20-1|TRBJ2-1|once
TGCAGTGCCGGAAGACTGTTTGAGCAGTTCTTC
CSAGRLFEQFF
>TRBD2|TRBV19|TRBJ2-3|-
TGTGCCAGTAGCTCCCACGGGGGTAGCGGGAGAGCAGATACGCAGTATTTT
CASSSHGGSGRADTQYF
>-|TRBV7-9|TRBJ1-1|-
TGTGCCAGCAGCTTATTCGGGGATTCGACTGAAGCTTTCTTT
CASSLFGDSTEAFF
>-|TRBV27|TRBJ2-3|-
TGTGCCAGCAGACCCCAGACAGGAGTAGATACGCAGTATTTT
CASRPQTGVDTQYF